The 9 T cell receptor beta chains presented below share a single source sample, sequenced in a study of blood T cells in healthy people across ages. Sample-barcoded 5' priming and a J-beta primer mix drove a second PCR of 7 to 11 cycles. TCRdb reprocessed the 5' RACE reads via MiXCR and lists one record per CDR3 protein. The sample gives 650,000 to 1,000,000 distinct CDR3 sequences, about 37% of which show up once; approximately 12% is in the top ten. The sequenced material came from blood. These receptors all stem from a man younger than 35 in good health.

About this clonotype: This may stem from a read error, because a much larger clone lies one nucleotide away. The chain uses TRBV4-3 and TRBJ2-1; 16 bases agree with TRBD2. This CDR3 is built from 20 residues. Germline assignment: CDR1 LGHNA and CDR2 YSLEER. Written as DNA, the CDR3 is TGCGCCAGCAGCCAAGGGGGGACTAGCGGGGGGGCCGGGTCCTACAATGAGCAGTGCTTC. As protein: CASSQGGTSGGAGSYNEQCF.

This clonotype was counted between two and nine times. The chain recombines TRBV20-1 with TRBJ2-7; perhaps TRBD2 as D (5 bases). Looked up from germline, CDR1 is DFQATT and CDR2 is SNEGSKA (reference sequence). The CDR3 consists of 15 residues. Trimming left V 3 bases short and J 2 bases short, with 17 bases between. The CDR3 DNA follows: TGCAGTGCTAGGAACACTGGGGAGCGTACCTACGAGCAGTACTTC. Protein: CSARNTGERTYEQYF.

This clonotype was detected many times. The chain recombines TRBV15 with TRBJ1-1, with D hard to call. Germline loops: CDR1 LNHNV, CDR2 YYDKDF (reference sequence). Trimming stripped 0 bases from V and 1 base from J, with 9 bases between. The CDR3 spans 15 residues. This chain's CDR3 is CATSREKGWNTEAFF. CDR3 DNA sequence: TGTGCCACCAGCAGAGAGAAGGGCTGGAACACTGAAGCTTTCTTT.

J is TRBJ1-5 and V is TRBV6-2 or TRBV6-3; the match to TRBD1 covers 7 bases. With 11 bases clipped from V and 2 bases from J, the junction kept 12 bases outside the gene matches. This CDR3 is built from 15 residues. Germline V gene sequence: CDR1 MNHEY, CDR2 SVGEGT. CDR3 amino acids: CAGSRHRGGNQPQHF. Here the CDR3 DNA reads TGTGCCGGCTCCCGACACAGGGGAGGCAATCAGCCCCAGCATTTT.

This clonotype was observed a handful of times. The V and J genes are TRBV15 and TRBJ2-5; 9 nucleotides line up with TRBD1. The CDR3 spans 13 residues. After removal of 6 bases from V and 4 bases from J, the junction contained 3 bases not matched to a gene. Per the germline V gene, CDR1 is LNHNV and CDR2 is YYDKDF (reference sequence). The CDR3 loop reads CATRTGGRETQYF. DNA of the CDR3: TGTGCCACCAGAACAGGGGGCCGAGAGACCCAGTACTTC.

This chain uses TRBV7-9 with TRBJ1-1, with 7 bases fitting TRBD1. With V trimmed by 1 base and J by 7 bases, 3 bases remained unmatched. Germline CDR1 SEHNR, CDR2 FQNEAQ (reference sequence). There are 13 residues in the CDR3. The DNA of the CDR3 is TGTGCCAGCAGCTTAGAGGGGGCAAGTGAAGCTTTCTTT. This gives the protein CASSLEGASEAFF.

V is TRBV7-6 and J is TRBJ2-6; 7 bases map to TRBD1. CDR3 length: 16 amino acids. V was clipped by 1 base and J by 4 bases; unmatched bases: 4. CDR1 SGHVS and CDR2 FNYEAQ come from the germline V gene. The CDR3 loop reads CASSLEDRAGANVLTF. Written as DNA, the CDR3 is TGTGCCAGCAGCTTAGAAGACAGGGCGGGGGCCAACGTCCTGACTTTC.

This clonotype was detected ten times or more. The chain recombines TRBV4-3 with TRBJ2-6; no clear D. Germline lookup yields CDR1 LGHNA and CDR2 YSLEER. This CDR3 has 15 amino acids. Trimming cost V 1 base and J 1 base, with 5 bases left between them. DNA of the CDR3: TGCGCCAGCAGCCAAGGGGGTTCTGGGGCCAACGTCCTGACTTTC. It codes for CASSQGGSGANVLTF.

This clonotype showed up many times. The chain carries TRBV11-2 and TRBJ2-7; 7 bases are a match to TRBD1. CDR1 is SGHAT and CDR2 is FQNNGV in the germline V gene. The length of the CDR3 is 13 residues. Trimming took 5 bases from V and 3 from J; bases not matched to a gene: 4. The CDR3 reads CASSRGTDYEQYF. CDR3 bases: TGTGCCAGCAGCAGAGGGACAGACTACGAGCAGTACTTC. Drawing the rest from reference TRBV11-2 and TRBJ2-7, the complete variable domain is EAGVAQSPRYKIIEKRQSVAFWCNPISGHATLYWYQQILGQGPKLLIQFQNNGVVDDSQLPKDRFSAERLKGVDSTLKIQPAKLEDSAVYLCASSRGTDYEQYFGPGTRLTVT.